This is a list of T cell receptor beta chains from one sample in a study of cytomegalovirus exposure and HLA in healthy donors. Here immunoSEQ multiplex PCR was the method, and the copy in TCRdb shows in-frame clones only, minus some. In the table there are approximately 150,000 clones, around nine tenths of which are singletons. The material sequenced was PBMCs. Source of these receptors: a man aged 18 to 30 in good health and CMV-seropositive. The CDR3 runs from the conserved cysteine through the conserved F or W. The D gene is left open where the match is weak. The listing skips clone size in some rows; elsewhere it reads once, few, many or a size class.

d_call | j_call | clone_size | v_call | cdr3_aa | cdr3_nt
TRBD2 | TRBJ2-3 | . | TRBV11-2 | CASSLHLLARGGPDTQYF | TGTGCCAGCAGCCTGCACCTCTTAGCGCGGGGGGGCCCAGATACGCAGTATTTT
. | TRBJ2-7 | once | TRBV5-6 | CASSLAGAFYEQYF | TGTGCCAGCAGCTTGGCAGGGGCATTCTACGAGCAGTACTTC
. | TRBJ1-5 | . | TRBV10-2 | CASSDINQPQHF | TGCGCCAGCAGTGATATCAATCAGCCCCAGCATTTT
TRBD2 | TRBJ2-5 | . | TRBV5-1 | CASSLAFGSGSGQETQYF | TGCGCCAGCAGCTTGGCCTTTGGTAGCGGGAGCGGGCAAGAGACCCAGTACTTC
TRBD2 | TRBJ2-1 | once | TRBV4-2 | CASSQEHRVSSGYNEQFF | TGTGCCAGCAGCCAAGAACATCGGGTGTCTAGCGGGTACAATGAGCAGTTCTTC
. | TRBJ2-3 | . | TRBV27 | CASSLSAGSTDTQYF | TGTGCCAGCAGTCTCTCAGCGGGTTCCACAGATACGCAGTATTTT
. | TRBJ1-5 | . | TRBV27 | CASRPDRKRRPQHF | TGTGCCAGCAGACCAGACAGGAAAAGGCGGCCCCAGCATTTT
TRBD1 | TRBJ2-7 | few | TRBV19 | CASSRTGVYEQYF | TGTGCCAGTAGTCGGACAGGGGTCTACGAGCAGTACTTC
. | TRBJ2-3 | . | TRBV6-5 | CASGQRTDTQYF | TGTGCCAGCGGCCAAAGAACAGATACGCAGTATTTT
TRBD2 | TRBJ2-1 | . | TRBV5-6 | CASSLLSGRASYNEQFF | TGTGCCAGCAGCTTACTTAGCGGGAGGGCTTCCTACAATGAGCAGTTCTTC
TRBD2 | TRBJ2-1 | . | TRBV27 | CASSPTSGSRDNEQFF | TGTGCCAGCAGTCCTACTAGCGGGAGTCGTGACAATGAGCAGTTCTTC
. | TRBJ1-2 | . | TRBV5-1 | CASSPGGARSNYGYTF | TGCGCCAGCAGCCCAGGAGGCGCGAGGAGTAACTATGGCTACACCTTC
. | TRBJ2-7 | . | TRBV7-9 | CASSLGAYEQYF | TGTGCCAGCAGCTTAGGCGCCTACGAGCAGTACTTC
TRBD2 | TRBJ2-7 | . | TRBV5-5 | CASVKVGEGNEQYF | TGTGCCAGCGTTAAGGTGGGGGAGGGGAACGAGCAGTACTTC
. | TRBJ2-1 | . | TRBV7-2 | CASSLEPFGEAHNEQFF | TGTGCCAGCAGCTTAGAGCCGTTTGGTGAAGCCCACAATGAGCAGTTCTTC
. | TRBJ1-3 | . | TRBV5-1 | CASSLEGRGSGNTIYF | TGCGCCAGCAGCTTGGAGGGGAGGGGATCTGGAAACACCATATATTTT
TRBD2 | TRBJ2-1 | once | TRBV5-4 | CASSSGGGYYNEQFF | TGTGCCAGCAGCTCGGGCGGGGGATACTACAATGAGCAGTTCTTC
. | TRBJ1-1 | . | TRBV19 | CASTRGAEAFF | TGTGCCAGTACACGGGGGGCTGAAGCTTTCTTT
. | TRBJ1-6 | . | TRBV18 | CASSPPAYNSPLHF | TGTGCCAGCTCACCACCAGCTTATAATTCACCCCTCCACTTT
. | TRBJ1-6 | . | TRBV7-9 | CASSLDLRGLGNSPLHF | TGTGCCAGCAGCTTAGACCTTCGGGGACTAGGTAATTCACCCCTCCACTTT
. | TRBJ1-1 | . | TRBV15 | CATSLQTENTEAFF | TGTGCCACCAGCTTACAGACAGAGAACACTGAAGCTTTCTTT
TRBD1 | TRBJ2-7 | . | TRBV6-5 | CASSKPGQTYEQYF | TGTGCCAGCAGTAAACCGGGACAGACCTACGAGCAGTACTTC
. | TRBJ1-1 | . | TRBV4-1 | CASSHPPGVERNTEAFF | TGCGCCAGCAGCCACCCCCCCGGGGTTGAGAGGAACACTGAAGCTTTCTTT
. | TRBJ2-1 | . | TRBV2 | CASKRRDTGAEQFF | TGTGCCAGCAAAAGGAGGGATACCGGCGCTGAGCAGTTCTTC
TRBD2 | TRBJ2-1 | . | TRBV6-6 | CASSYVAGPDNEQFF | TGTGCCAGCAGTTATGTAGCGGGACCCGACAATGAGCAGTTCTTC
. | TRBJ1-2 | few | TRBV6-5 | CASSYDRKNYGYTF | TGTGCCAGCAGTTACGATAGAAAAAACTATGGCTACACCTTC
. | TRBJ2-5 | . | TRBV13 | CASSLRQALYETQYF | TGTGCCAGCAGCCTCCGACAGGCCCTTTATGAGACCCAGTACTTC
. | TRBJ2-3 | . | TRBV19 | CASSITENTDTQYF | TGTGCCAGTAGTATCACTGAGAACACAGATACGCAGTATTTT